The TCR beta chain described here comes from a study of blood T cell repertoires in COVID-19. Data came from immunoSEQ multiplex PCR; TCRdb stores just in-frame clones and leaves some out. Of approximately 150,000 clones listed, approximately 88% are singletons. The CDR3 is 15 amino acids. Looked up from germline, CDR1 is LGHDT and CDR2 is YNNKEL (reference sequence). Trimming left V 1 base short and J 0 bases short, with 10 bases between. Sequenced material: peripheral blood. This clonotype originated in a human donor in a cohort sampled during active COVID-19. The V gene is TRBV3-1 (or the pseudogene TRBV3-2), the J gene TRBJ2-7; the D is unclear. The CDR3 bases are TGTGCCAGCAGCCAAGCCCCTAAGAGCTCCTACGAGCAGTACTTC. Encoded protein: CASSQAPKSSYEQYF.